These 32 T cell receptor beta chains were all obtained from the same sample, sequenced in a study of shared clonotypes between healthy human individuals. Profiling relied on immunoSEQ multiplex PCR, and the TCRdb table lists in-frame clones only, not all of them. This sample has 1.4 million to 1.5 million clones, with around 95% found just once. The sample comprised naive CD4+ T cells sorted from blood. Regarding subset: CD45RA+ positively selected. These receptors were taken from a man aged 25 to 45 in good health.

The chain is built from TRBV6-5 and TRBJ2-7; tentatively, D is TRBD1 (5 bases). The germline gives CDR1 MNHEY, CDR2 SVGAGI. Trimming removed 1 base from V and 1 base from J, with 11 bases in between. CDR3 length: 15 residues. CDR3 loop: CASSYWGLSSYEQYF. For the CDR3, the DNA is TGTGCCAGCAGTTACTGGGGCCTTAGTTCCTACGAGCAGTACTTC.

The gene calls are TRBV28 and TRBJ1-2; no clear D gene. The CDR3 is made up of 13 amino acids. Trimming shortened V by 11 bases and J by 8 bases, and 21 bases separated the two germline ends. Germline CDR1 is MDHEN and CDR2 is SYDVKM. The CDR3 sequence: CAGSLDGVSGYTF. The DNA of the CDR3 is TGTGCCGGCTCGCTAGACGGAGTCTCGGGCTACACCTTC.

This clone has a single count. J is TRBJ2-5 and V is TRBV28, with D unresolved. Per the germline V gene, CDR1 is MDHEN and CDR2 is SYDVKM. Trimming pared 5 bases from V and 2 bases from J, leaving 12 bases between. The CDR3 runs to 14 residues. The CDR3 sequence is CASSAPGIQETQYF. CDR3 nucleotide sequence: TGTGCCAGCAGTGCACCAGGTATACAAGAGACCCAGTACTTC.

The J gene is TRBJ2-1, the V gene TRBV7-6; 11 bases are a match to TRBD2. The CDR3 has 16 amino acids. Germline assignment: CDR1 SGHVS and CDR2 FNYEAQ. Germline trimming cut 5 bases from V and 2 bases from J; bases unmatched to any gene: 5. For the CDR3, the DNA is TGTGCCAGCAGCCCCTTGACTAGCGGGACCTACAATGAGCAGTTCTTC. Protein product: CASSPLTSGTYNEQFF.

This clone was observed a single time. The chain uses TRBV5-4 and TRBJ2-4; 8 positions match TRBD1. Trimming removed 4 bases from V and 6 bases from J; junction bases left unmatched: 6. The CDR3 sequence is 14 residues long. In germline, CDR1 is SGHNT, CDR2 YYREEE (reference sequence). The CDR3 bases are TGTGCCAGCAGCCCCGGACAGGGAAGAAACATTCAGTACTTC. This gives the protein CASSPGQGRNIQYF.

The chain employs TRBV28 and TRBJ2-7, with 7 bases matching TRBD2. Germline CDR1 reads MDHEN; CDR2 reads SYDVKM. V shed 10 bases, J shed 2 bases, and the junction held 8 bases outside the gene matches. The CDR3 runs to 13 residues. The CDR3 loop is CATVAGLTYEQYF. DNA of the CDR3: TGTGCCACCGTAGCGGGTTTGACCTACGAGCAGTACTTC. Full variable domain (outside the CDR3, taken from reference TRBV28 and TRBJ2-7): DVKVTQSSRYLVKRTGEKVFLECVQDMDHENMFWYRQDPGLGLRLIYFSYDVKMKEKGDIPEGYSVSREKKERFSLILESASTNQTSMYLCATVAGLTYEQYFGPGTRLTVT.

The chain employs TRBV19 and TRBJ2-3; D possibly corresponds to TRBD1 (6 bases). CDR1 LNHDA and CDR2 SQIVND come from the germline V gene (reference sequence). The CDR3 totals 16 residues. V was clipped by 5 bases and J by 3 bases, with 18 bases between them. CDR3 loop: CASSRNSAGVTDTQYF. CDR3 bases: TGTGCCAGTAGTCGAAACTCCGCAGGGGTGACAGATACGCAGTATTTT.

The gene calls are TRBV27 and TRBJ1-5; D not certain. Germline V gene sequence: CDR1 MNHEY, CDR2 SMNVEV (reference sequence). V lost 3 bases, J lost 1 base, and 7 bases lay in between. The CDR3 is made up of 14 amino acids. This chain's CDR3 is CASSFEGSNQPQHF. Here the CDR3 DNA reads TGTGCCAGCAGTTTTGAGGGCAGCAATCAGCCCCAGCATTTT.

This rearrangement joins TRBV19 to TRBJ2-7, with 9 bases fitting TRBD1. V shed 5 bases, J shed 3 bases, and the junction held 5 bases outside the gene matches. The CDR3 has 14 residues. Per the germline V gene, CDR1 is LNHDA and CDR2 is SQIVND (reference sequence). The CDR3 here is CASSQPDRGYEQYF. The CDR3 nucleotides read TGTGCCAGTAGTCAGCCGGACAGGGGCTACGAGCAGTACTTC.

This chain joins TRBV11-3 and TRBJ1-1, with unresolved D. There are 13 residues in the CDR3. The germline V gene has CDR1 SGHNT and CDR2 YENEEA. Deletions cut 1 base from V and 10 bases from J, with 13 bases between. The CDR3 here is CASSLVRGSRAFF. CDR3 bases: TGTGCCAGCAGCTTAGTACGCGGATCTCGAGCTTTCTTT.

The J gene is TRBJ2-4, the V gene TRBV29-1; unclear D gene. CDR3 length equals 15 residues. Trimming took off 7 bases at V and 0 bases at J, with 16 bases between the two ends. Germline-derived CDR1 and CDR2 are SQVTM and ANQGSEA. The CDR3 protein is CSAVMATLAKNIQYF. DNA for the CDR3: TGCAGCGCCGTGATGGCGACCCTAGCCAAAAACATTCAGTACTTC. Complete variable domain (other parts from reference TRBV29-1 and TRBJ2-4): SAVISQKPSRDICQRGTSLTIQCQVDSQVTMMFWYRQQPGQSLTLIATANQGSEATYESGFVIDKFPISRPNLTFSTLTVSNMSPEDSSIYLCSAVMATLAKNIQYFGAGTRLSVL.

This clone appeared once. This chain connects TRBV7-2 to TRBJ2-1, with 7 bases fitting TRBD2. CDR1 is SGHTA and CDR2 is FQGNSA in the germline V gene. V lost 2 bases and J lost 3; bases outside the gene matches: 10. The CDR3 runs 17 residues. The CDR3 DNA reads as TGTGCCAGCAGCTTAACCAGGACTAGGGGTTTCTACAATGAGCAGTTCTTC. It yields the protein CASSLTRTRGFYNEQFF.

The chain carries TRBV28 and TRBJ1-1; D is undetermined. The V end lost 3 bases, the J end lost 7 bases, and 9 bases lay between the germline ends. Germline values: CDR1 MDHEN, CDR2 SYDVKM. The CDR3 covers 12 residues. CDR3 in amino acids: CASSFLTDEAFF. Written as DNA, the CDR3 is TGTGCCAGCAGTTTTTTGACGGATGAAGCTTTCTTT. The full variable domain, completed using reference TRBV28 and TRBJ1-1, is DVKVTQSSRYLVKRTGEKVFLECVQDMDHENMFWYRQDPGLGLRLIYFSYDVKMKEKGDIPEGYSVSREKKERFSLILESASTNQTSMYLCASSFLTDEAFFGQGTRLTVV.

This chain connects TRBV7-2 to TRBJ2-7; 8 positions match TRBD2. Germline V lookup: CDR1 SGHTA, CDR2 FQGNSA. Unmatched junction bases numbered 10, after V lost 0 bases and J lost 12 bases. The CDR3 runs 14 residues. The CDR3 spells CASSLASGGAPLYF. The CDR3, as DNA: TGTGCCAGCAGCTTAGCGAGCGGGGGAGCGCCCCTGTACTTC.

This chain joins TRBV2 and TRBJ1-3, with TRBD1 as a possible D gene (5 bases). This CDR3 comprises 12 residues. V was trimmed by 6 bases and J by 3 bases, leaving 6 bases between them. Per germline, CDR1 SNHLY and CDR2 FYNNEI. The CDR3 here is CASRQDGNTIYF. In DNA form, the CDR3 reads TGTGCCAGCAGACAGGATGGAAACACCATATATTTT.

The chain combines TRBV18 with TRBJ1-1; D ambiguous. V dropped 3 bases and J dropped 0 bases, with 11 bases sitting between them. CDR3 length: 15 amino acids. Per the germline V gene, CDR1 is KGHSH and CDR2 is LQKENI. CDR3 protein: CASSPRVEVNTEAFF. Here the CDR3 DNA reads TGTGCCAGCTCACCGCGTGTGGAAGTGAACACTGAAGCTTTCTTT. The variable domain in full, with the rest retrieved from reference TRBV18 and TRBJ1-1, is NAGVMQNPRHLVRRRGQEARLRCSPMKGHSHVYWYRQLPEEGLKFMVYLQKENIIDESGMPKERFSAEFPKEGPSILRIQQVVRGDSAAYFCASSPRVEVNTEAFFGQGTRLTVV.

The CDR3, as DNA: TGTGCCAGCAGCTTACTCGGCGGAACCCCCTACGAGCAGTACTTC. Protein product: CASSLLGGTPYEQYF. The chain uses TRBV7-8 and TRBJ2-7; D is undetermined. The CDR3 sequence is 15 residues long. Trimming took off 2 bases at V and 2 bases at J, with 13 bases between the two ends. Germline V gene data show CDR1 as SGHVS and CDR2 as FQNEAQ.

Of note for this clone: One end of the junction does not line up with germline, which may come from a read error. The chain links TRBV28 to TRBJ2-1; no reliable D call. CDR1 MDHEN and CDR2 SYDVKM come from the germline V gene. The CDR3 consists of 13 residues. The CDR3 DNA sequence: TGTGCCAGTAGTTTTCCCCTTACTAATGAGCAGTTCTTC. It translates to CASSFPLTNEQFF.

The chain carries TRBV25-1 and TRBJ1-2; 9 positions match TRBD1. J was trimmed by 6 bases and V by 6 bases; bases with no gene match: 11. From germline, CDR1 is MGHDK and CDR2 SYGVNS. There are 15 residues in the CDR3. The CDR3 spells CASRGTGGRGHGYTF. The CDR3 DNA reads as TGTGCCAGCAGGGGAACAGGGGGCCGGGGCCATGGCTACACCTTC.

The chain uses TRBV5-1 and TRBJ1-1, with D possibly being TRBD1 (6 bases). The CDR3 is 17 residues long. V gave up 4 bases and J gave up 0 bases, with 19 bases separating them. Germline assignment: CDR1 SGHRS and CDR2 YFSETQ. The CDR3 DNA follows: TGCGCCAGCAGCGGACCCAGGGGCCGGGATATGAACACTGAAGCTTTCTTT. This translates into CASSGPRGRDMNTEAFF.

As DNA, the CDR3 is TGCAGCGTCCCACTTGGTGAAAAACTGTTTTTT. Amino acids: CSVPLGEKLFF. The chain is built from TRBV29-1 and TRBJ1-4; the D is unclear. Per the germline V gene, CDR1 is SQVTM and CDR2 is ANQGSEA. Trimming left V 6 bases short and J 7 bases short, with 9 bases between. The CDR3 loop spans 11 amino acids.

This rearrangement joins TRBV18 to TRBJ1-1; D is unclear. V lost 6 bases and J 1 base, leaving 9 bases between the germline ends. The CDR3 is 13 amino acids. From germline, CDR1 is KGHSH and CDR2 LQKENI. As DNA, the CDR3 is TGTGCCAGCTCGCATGATACGAACACTGAAGCTTTCTTT. Protein product: CASSHDTNTEAFF.

The count of this clone is one. The chain joins TRBV30 to TRBJ2-7; 8 bases match TRBD1. The CDR3 runs to 12 residues. From germline, CDR1 is GTSNPN and CDR2 SVGIG (reference sequence). V gave up 1 base and J gave up 6 bases; unmatched junction bases: 2. The CDR3 bases are TGTGCCTGGAGTGGACAGGGGACCGAGCAGTACTTC. It translates to CAWSGQGTEQYF.

The chain uses TRBV9 and TRBJ1-5; D is undetermined. Germline V CDR1 and CDR2: SGDLS, YYNGEE. This CDR3 comprises 15 residues. With 0 bases removed from V and 9 bases from J, the gap between germline ends came to 16 bases. The CDR3 spells CASSVGIPPRVPQHF. In DNA form, the CDR3 reads TGTGCCAGCAGCGTAGGTATCCCACCTCGGGTGCCCCAGCATTTT.

The V and J genes are TRBV7-8 and TRBJ2-3, with 7 bases matching TRBD1. Germline CDR1 is SGHVS and CDR2 is FQNEAQ. Germline trimming cut 5 bases from V and 3 bases from J; bases unmatched to any gene: 8. CDR3 length: 15 amino acids. This chain's CDR3 is CASSPRGLTTDTQYF. Here the CDR3 DNA reads TGTGCCAGCAGCCCCAGGGGGTTAACGACAGATACGCAGTATTTT.

The V and J genes are TRBV19 and TRBJ1-5, with 7 bases lining up with TRBD1. CDR3 length: 14 residues. From germline, CDR1 is LNHDA and CDR2 SQIVND (reference sequence). V lost 8 bases to trimming and J lost 4 bases; unmatched junction nucleotides: 8. The CDR3 here is CASSGGTVNQPQHF. For the CDR3, the DNA is TGTGCCAGTTCGGGCGGGACAGTAAATCAGCCCCAGCATTTT.

The rearrangement links TRBV11-2 to TRBJ1-1; no clear D. The CDR3 has 12 amino acids. Trimming took 2 bases from V and 5 from J, leaving 6 bases between them. Germline lookup yields CDR1 SGHAT and CDR2 FQNNGV. CDR3 in amino acids: CASSLRLTEAFF. The DNA for the CDR3 is TGTGCCAGCAGCTTACGATTAACTGAAGCTTTCTTT.

This clone appeared a single time. The CDR3 here is CASSLAAGANVLTF. The CDR3 DNA sequence: TGTGCCAGCAGCTTAGCTGCTGGGGCCAACGTCCTGACTTTC. This chain uses TRBV7-9 with TRBJ2-6; D is unclear. V lost 0 bases to trimming and J lost 2 bases, with 2 bases between them. The CDR3 is 14 residues long. In germline, CDR1 is SEHNR, CDR2 FQNEAQ (reference sequence). The variable domain in full, with the rest retrieved from reference TRBV7-9 and TRBJ2-6, is DTGVSQNPRHKITKRGQNVTFRCDPISEHNRLYWYRQTLGQGPEFLTYFQNEAQLEKSRLLSDRFSAERPKGSFSTLEIQRTEQGDSAMYLCASSLAAGANVLTFGAGSRLTVL.

The rearrangement uses TRBV7-3 and TRBJ2-7; no clear D gene. Trimming took 5 bases from V and 0 from J, leaving 8 bases between them. The CDR3 is 13 amino acids. In germline, CDR1 is SGHTA, CDR2 FQGTGA. CDR3 nucleotides: TGTGCCAGCAGCGCCGGAGCCTCCTACGAGCAGTACTTC. This gives the protein CASSAGASYEQYF.

This clone appeared once. This chain uses TRBV4-2 with TRBJ2-1, with D maybe TRBD2 (6 bases). Germline V gene sequence: CDR1 LGHNA, CDR2 YNFKEQ. V was clipped by 7 bases and J by 5 bases, with 18 bases between them. This CDR3 has 15 residues. CDR3 bases: TGTGCCAGCACTAATGCGGGATTGTCGGACAATGAGCAGTTCTTC. This codes for CASTNAGLSDNEQFF.

The chain joins TRBV15 to TRBJ2-2; D is unclear. With 0 bases removed from V and 5 bases from J, the gap between germline ends came to 4 bases. This CDR3 is built from 13 residues. CDR1 LNHNV and CDR2 YYDKDF come from the germline V gene (reference sequence). The CDR3 reads CATSRDETGELFF. The CDR3 DNA reads as TGTGCCACCAGCAGAGACGAGACCGGGGAGCTGTTTTTT.

V and J are TRBV6-5 and TRBJ2-2; a possible D gene is TRBD2 (5 bases). The CDR3 has 16 residues. V lost 0 bases to trimming and J lost 1 base, with 9 bases between them. Per germline, CDR1 MNHEY and CDR2 SVGAGI. CDR3 region: CASSYSSGKNTGELFF. For the CDR3, the DNA is TGTGCCAGCAGTTACTCGAGCGGAAAGAACACCGGGGAGCTGTTTTTT.